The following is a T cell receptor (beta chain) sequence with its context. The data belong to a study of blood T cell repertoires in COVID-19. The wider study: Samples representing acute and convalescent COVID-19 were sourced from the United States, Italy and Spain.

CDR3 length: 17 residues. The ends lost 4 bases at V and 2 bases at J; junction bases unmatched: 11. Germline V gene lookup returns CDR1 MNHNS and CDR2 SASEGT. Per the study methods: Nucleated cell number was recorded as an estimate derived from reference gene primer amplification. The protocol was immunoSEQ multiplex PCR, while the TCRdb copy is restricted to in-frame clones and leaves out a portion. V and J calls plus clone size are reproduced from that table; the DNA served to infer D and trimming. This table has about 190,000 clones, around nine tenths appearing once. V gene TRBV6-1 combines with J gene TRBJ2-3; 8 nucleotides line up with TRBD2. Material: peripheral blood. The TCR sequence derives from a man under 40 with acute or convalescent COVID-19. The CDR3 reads CASSARLGGGITDTQYF. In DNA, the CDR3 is TGTGCCAGCAGTGCCCGGTTAGGCGGGGGGATCACAGATACGCAGTATTTT.